Listed below are T cell receptor beta chains from one sample, sequenced in a study of blood T cell repertoires in COVID-19. The assay was immunoSEQ multiplex PCR, and TCRdb's table has in-frame clones only and misses some. The sample records a few hundred thousand clones, around 90% being singletons. Material for sequencing was PBMCs or T cells enriched from blood (not recorded which). These receptors were taken from a woman under 30 who had recovered from COVID-19. Both conserved end residues are part of each CDR3. A D gene is named only where the DNA matches it firmly. Where a row states a size, it is once, few, many or the class of an expanded clone; other rows omit it.

clone_size j_call d_call cdr3_length v_call cdr3_aa cdr3_nt
- TRBJ2-3 - 15 TRBV4-1 CASSQDHLGTDTQYF TGCGCCAGCAGCCAAGATCACTTGGGCACAGATACGCAGTATTTT
once TRBJ1-1 - 15 TRBV28 CASSPRHFENTEAFF TGTGCCAGCAGTCCACGACACTTTGAGAACACTGAAGCTTTCTTT
- TRBJ2-5 - 17 TRBV3-1/TRBV3-2 CASSQVRRGRPQETQYF TGTGCCAGCAGCCAAGTTCGGCGGGGACGGCCCCAAGAGACCCAGTACTTC
- TRBJ1-2 TRBD1 14 TRBV7-3 CASSVDRGLDGYTF TGTGCCAGCAGCGTAGACAGGGGGTTAGATGGCTACACCTTC
- TRBJ1-1 - 15 TRBV4-1 CASSQDFPGGTEAFF TGCGCCAGCAGCCAAGACTTTCCGGGGGGCACTGAAGCTTTCTTT
- TRBJ1-2 - 14 TRBV4-2 CASSQGRTAEGYTF TGTGCCAGCAGCCAAGGAAGGACAGCGGAGGGCTACACCTTC
- TRBJ1-6 - 14 TRBV7-2 CASSLSSSNSPLHF TGTGCCAGCAGCTTAAGCTCGTCTAATTCACCCCTCCACTTT
- TRBJ1-2 - 14 TRBV28 CASSLVEIGGGYTF TGTGCCAGCAGTTTAGTGGAGATTGGCGGGGGCTACACCTTC
- TRBJ1-2 - 17 TRBV3-1/TRBV3-2 CASSQVGSGGVRYGYTF TGTGCCAGCAGCCAAGTTGGTTCTGGGGGGGTACGCTATGGCTACACCTTC
- TRBJ1-5 - 15 TRBV7-5 CARSRGWVTGQPQHF TGTGCCAGAAGTCGAGGGTGGGTAACCGGTCAGCCCCAGCATTTT
- TRBJ1-6 - 16 TRBV10-3 CAISDAGSSYNSPLHF TGTGCCATCAGTGACGCGGGGAGCTCCTATAATTCACCCCTCCACTTT
many TRBJ1-2 - 15 TRBV27 CASSSSGRRNYGYTF TGTGCCAGCAGTTCCTCAGGGAGGAGGAACTATGGCTACACCTTC
- TRBJ1-1 - 13 TRBV5-1 CASGQLENTEAFF TGCGCCAGCGGACAGCTTGAGAACACTGAAGCTTTCTTT
- TRBJ1-4 - 14 TRBV7-9 CASSKDTSNEKLFF TGTGCCAGCAGCAAAGACACCTCTAATGAAAAACTGTTTTTT
- TRBJ1-1 - 13 TRBV29-1 CSAFQAGSTEAFF TGCAGCGCCTTTCAGGCCGGATCGACTGAAGCTTTCTTT